This T cell receptor (beta chain) is drawn from a study of CD8 T cells in ankylosing spondylitis. General study points: About 8 highly homologous variants made up a TCR beta motif, and this motif appeared characteristic of ankylosing spondylitis blood. Past studies reported some motif variants in reactive arthritis synovial fluid and blood. Disease-linked clones bore a CD8+ phenotype, appearing relatively rarely in peripheral blood.

CDR3 length: 21 residues. J was trimmed by 0 bases and V by 1 base; bases with no gene match: 18. From germline, CDR1 is LGHNT and CDR2 FRNRAP. As the method for making TCR beta libraries, quantitative 5'-RACE with molecular barcodes was used. TCRdb re-called the 5' RACE reads through MiXCR, storing one row per CDR3 protein. The data show around 390,000 distinct CDR3 sequences, with 20% to 25% seen just once and about 15% held by the top ten. This clonotype has only one observation. Its antigen is not identified. The receptor's source is a male donor with ankylosing spondylitis. The sample was blood, either unsorted or a sorted T cell fraction (not recorded which). V gene TRBV12-5 combines with J gene TRBJ1-5, with 7 bases aligning to TRBD1. As DNA, the CDR3 is TGTGCTAGTGGTTTGGCTTTTATGACAGGGAACCCCTACGGTAGCAATCAGCCCCAGCATTTT. Protein: CASGLAFMTGNPYGSNQPQHF.